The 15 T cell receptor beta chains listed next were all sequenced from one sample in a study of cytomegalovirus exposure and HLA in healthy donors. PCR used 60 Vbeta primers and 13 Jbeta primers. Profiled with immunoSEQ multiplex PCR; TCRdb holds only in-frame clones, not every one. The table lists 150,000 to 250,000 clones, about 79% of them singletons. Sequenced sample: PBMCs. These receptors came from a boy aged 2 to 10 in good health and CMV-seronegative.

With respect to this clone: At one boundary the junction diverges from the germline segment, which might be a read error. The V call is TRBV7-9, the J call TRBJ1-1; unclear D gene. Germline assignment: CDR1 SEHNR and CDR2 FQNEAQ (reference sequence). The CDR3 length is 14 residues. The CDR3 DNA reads TGTGCCAGCACTCGACGCTCTTTGGGCACTGAGGCTTTCTTT. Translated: CASTRRSLGTEAFF.

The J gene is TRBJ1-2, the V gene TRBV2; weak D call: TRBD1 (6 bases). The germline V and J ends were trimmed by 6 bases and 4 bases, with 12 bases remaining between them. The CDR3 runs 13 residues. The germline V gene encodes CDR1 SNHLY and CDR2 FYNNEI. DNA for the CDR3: TGTGCCAGCAGAGTCGAAGGGGGCTATGGCTACACCTTC. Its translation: CASRVEGGYGYTF.

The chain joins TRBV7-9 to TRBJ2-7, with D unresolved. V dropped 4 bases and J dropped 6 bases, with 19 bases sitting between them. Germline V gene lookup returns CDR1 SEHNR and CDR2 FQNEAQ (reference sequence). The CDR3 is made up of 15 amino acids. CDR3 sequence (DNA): TGTGCCAGCAGCTCCTGGGCGCCGACACAAGGCGAGCAGTACTTC. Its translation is CASSSWAPTQGEQYF.

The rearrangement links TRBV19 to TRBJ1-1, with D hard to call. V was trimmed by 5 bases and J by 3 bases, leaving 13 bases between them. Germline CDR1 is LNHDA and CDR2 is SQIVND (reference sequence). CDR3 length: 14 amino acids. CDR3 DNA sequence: TGTGCCAGTAGTGAAAGGCAGGAGGACACTGAAGCTTTCTTT. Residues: CASSERQEDTEAFF.

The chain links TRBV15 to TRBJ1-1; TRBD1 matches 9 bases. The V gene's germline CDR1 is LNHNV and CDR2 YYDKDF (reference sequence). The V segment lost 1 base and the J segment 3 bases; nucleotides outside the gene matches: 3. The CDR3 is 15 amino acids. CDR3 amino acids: CATSRGQGEDTEAFF. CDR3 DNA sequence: TGTGCCACCAGCAGAGGACAGGGGGAGGACACTGAAGCTTTCTTT.

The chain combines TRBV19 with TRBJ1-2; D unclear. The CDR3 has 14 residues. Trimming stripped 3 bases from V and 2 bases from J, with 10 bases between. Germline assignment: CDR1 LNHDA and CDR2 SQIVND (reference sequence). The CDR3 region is CASSISTANYGYTF. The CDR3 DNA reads TGTGCCAGTAGTATTTCCACAGCAAACTATGGCTACACCTTC.

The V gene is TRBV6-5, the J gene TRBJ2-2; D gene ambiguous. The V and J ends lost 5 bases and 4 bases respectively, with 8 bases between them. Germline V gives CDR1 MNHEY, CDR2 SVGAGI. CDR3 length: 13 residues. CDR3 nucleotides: TGTGCCAGCAGTGTCTCTAGCACCGGGGAGCTGTTTTTT. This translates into CASSVSSTGELFF.

Written as DNA, the CDR3 is TGTGCCAGCAGCGTTCCGGGGGGGCAAGAGACCCAGTACTTC. Translating gives CASSVPGGQETQYF. This rearrangement joins TRBV4-2 to TRBJ2-5; TRBD2 matches at 8 bases. CDR3 length: 14 residues. Germline CDR1 LGHNA, CDR2 YNFKEQ. J gave up 2 bases and V 5 bases, and 4 bases lay outside the gene matches.

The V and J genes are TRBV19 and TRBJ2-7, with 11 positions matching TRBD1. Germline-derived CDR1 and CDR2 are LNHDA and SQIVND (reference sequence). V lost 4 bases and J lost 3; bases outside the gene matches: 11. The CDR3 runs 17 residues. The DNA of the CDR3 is TGTGCCAGTAGTAAACCGGGACAGGGGGAACCGTACTACGAGCAGTACTTC. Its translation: CASSKPGQGEPYYEQYF. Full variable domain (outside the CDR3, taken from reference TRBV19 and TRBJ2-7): DGGITQSPKYLFRKEGQNVTLSCEQNLNHDAMYWYRQDPGQGLRLIYYSQIVNDFQKGDIAEGYSVSREKKESFPLTVTSAQKNPTAFYLCASSKPGQGEPYYEQYFGPGTRLTVT.

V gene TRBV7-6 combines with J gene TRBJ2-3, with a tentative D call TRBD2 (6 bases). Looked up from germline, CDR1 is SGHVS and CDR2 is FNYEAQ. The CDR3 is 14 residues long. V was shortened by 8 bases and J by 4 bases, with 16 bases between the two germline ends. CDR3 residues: CASSEGSGADTQYF. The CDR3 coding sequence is TGTGCCAGCTCGGAGGGTTCGGGTGCAGATACGCAGTATTTT.

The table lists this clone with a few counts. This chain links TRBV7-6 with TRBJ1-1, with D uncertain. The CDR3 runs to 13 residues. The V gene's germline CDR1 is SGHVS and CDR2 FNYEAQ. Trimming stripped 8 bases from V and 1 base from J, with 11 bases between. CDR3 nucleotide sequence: TGTGCCAGCTCCTCGCGGCCGAACACTGAAGCTTTCTTT. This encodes CASSSRPNTEAFF.

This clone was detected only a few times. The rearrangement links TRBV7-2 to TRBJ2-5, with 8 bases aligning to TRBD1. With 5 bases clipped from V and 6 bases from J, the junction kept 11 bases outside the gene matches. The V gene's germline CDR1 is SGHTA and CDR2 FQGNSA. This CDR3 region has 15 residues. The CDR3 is CASSLETGALKTQYF. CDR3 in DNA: TGTGCCAGCAGCCTCGAGACAGGGGCTTTGAAGACCCAGTACTTC.

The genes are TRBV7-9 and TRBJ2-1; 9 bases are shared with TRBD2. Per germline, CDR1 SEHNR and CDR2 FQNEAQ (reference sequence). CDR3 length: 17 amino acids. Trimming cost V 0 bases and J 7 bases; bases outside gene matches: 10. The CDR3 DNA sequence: TGTGCCAGCAGCTTAGCCCGGTGGCGGGGGGGCTCGAATGAGCAGTTCTTC. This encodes CASSLARWRGGSNEQFF.

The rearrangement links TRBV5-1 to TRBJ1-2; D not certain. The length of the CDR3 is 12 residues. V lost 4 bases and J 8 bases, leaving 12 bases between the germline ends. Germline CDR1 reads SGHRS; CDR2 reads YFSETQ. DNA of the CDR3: TGCGCCAGCAGCCGAGGGTTGGAAGGCTACACCTTC. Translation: CASSRGLEGYTF.

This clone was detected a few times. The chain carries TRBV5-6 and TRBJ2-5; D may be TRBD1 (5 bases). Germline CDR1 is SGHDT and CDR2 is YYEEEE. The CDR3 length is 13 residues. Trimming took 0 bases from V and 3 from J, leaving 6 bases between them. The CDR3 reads CASSLDRKETQYF. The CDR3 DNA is TGTGCCAGCAGCTTGGACAGGAAAGAGACCCAGTACTTC.